This T cell receptor beta chain was sequenced during a study of CD8+CD57+ T cells in acquired aplastic anemia (dated by TCRdb to 2017 to 2018). Regarding the research as a whole: Extracted DNA from sorted CD4+ and CD8+ cells averaged approximately 3 ug, ranging from roughly 0.17 to 27.4 ug. CD8+CD57+ expansion was defined as frequency above the mean frequency observed in healthy subjects. Results the study describes overall, beyond this receptor: Twenty-nine CD8+ CDR3 sequences were found in both patients and controls but appeared to be highly expressed in patients and within the immunodominant clones of the patients. No significant difference in CD8+ Simpson's diversity was found between patients and healthy controls (P=0.060).

For CDR1 and CDR2, the germline V gene lists SGHRS and YFSETQ. CDR3 length: 15 amino acids, cysteine to phenylalanine. Only the CDR3 region is kept as DNA, spanning 45 bases read in frame from base 1. As to this clonotype: The antigen this receptor binds is unknown. This clone may be a read error of a much larger clone one base away.

Profiling of TCR beta VDJ combinations and CDR3 sequences used genomic DNA as the template. An Illumina HiSeq 2000 was used for TCR repertoire sequencing. Per the authors' processing: TRBV/TRBJ rearrangement plots, CDR3 size and DJ length profiles, and Simpson's diversity index were used to evaluate the repertoires. Whichever DNA sequence was most abundant in the deep sequencing data was defined as the immunodominant clone. CDR3 amino acid sequences were checked for sharing between subjects and were compared against published repertoires and the VDJdb database. In TCRdb, the public reads were trimmed at Q25 with fastp and aligned with MiXCR, with productive beta chains retained. Each record represents a unique CDR3 protein, reported with the most common genes and DNA among its rows. These V and J calls originate from TCRdb's pipeline instead of the authors' own analysis. This sample has under 200,000 distinct CDR3 sequences in its table, and roughly half of those were observed once. The top ten clones comprise 3.2% of the sample.

Expansion of CD8+CD57+ cells had been shown by flow cytometry in the patients chosen for sequencing. All patients had severe acquired aplastic anemia diagnosed by International Study of Aplastic Anemia and Agranulocytosis and Camitta criteria. Patients had received no therapy at the time of blood sampling. TCR repertoires of sorted CD4+ and CD8+ blood T cells from severe aplastic anemia patients and healthy subjects were deep-sequenced in the study. Patients were enrolled in the USA under clinicaltrials.gov protocols 00001620, 01623167, 00001397, 00071045, 00081523 and 00961064. Ficoll-Paque density gradient centrifugation was used to isolate peripheral blood mononuclear cells. Before DNA extraction, CD4+ and CD8+ T cells were sorted by FACS or by magnetic beads.

Input material: sorted CD4+, CD8+, or CD8+CD57+ T cells (not recorded which) from PBMCs. This sequence originates from a human donor with aplastic anemia. The chain is encoded by TRBV5-1 joined to TRBJ2-5; the D gene lacks a confident call. CDR3 reads: CASGLAPGRLETQYF. The DNA sequence reads TGCGCCAGCGGCTTGGCCCCTGGGCGTTTAGAGACCCAGTACTTC.